A single sample gave rise to the 22 T cell receptor beta chains below, sequenced in a study of T cells in Graves' hyperthyroidism and ophthalmopathy (dated by TCRdb to the late 2010s). Receptor amplification or capture employed multiplex PCR. The sequencer listed for this sample is Illumina HiSeq 2000. The TCR beta CDR3 regions were amplified from RNA transcripts. The first round of RT-PCR for the TCR CDR3 was performed with the HTBI primer set and the Qiagen OneStep RT-PCR kit. In-frame beta chains were kept once TCRdb had trimmed the public reads at Q25 with fastp and called clones with MiXCR. Each entry merges the rows of one CDR3 protein and shows their most common DNA and genes. Present in this sample are more than 350,000 distinct CDR3 sequences, 13% to 15% of which were seen just once. The top ten constitute roughly a fifth of the sample. Source material: blood. The receptors were gathered from a woman aged 55-69 years with Graves' ophthalmopathy.

This clonotype was found a few times. The rearrangement uses TRBV6-2 or TRBV6-3 and TRBJ2-1; the match to TRBD2 covers 8 bases. The CDR3 has 14 residues. The germline gives CDR1 MNHEY, CDR2 SVGEGT. Trimming removed 8 bases from V and 0 bases from J; junction bases left unmatched: 3. CDR3 in DNA: TGTGCCAGCCGTAGCGGGAACTCCTACAATGAGCAGTTCTTC. Residues: CASRSGNSYNEQFF.

This clonotype was seen many times. The chain couples TRBV9 to TRBJ2-7; D is tentatively TRBD1 or TRBD2 (5 bases each). The V and J ends lost 4 bases and 6 bases respectively, with 14 bases between them. The CDR3 loop spans 13 amino acids. Germline V gives CDR1 SGDLS, CDR2 YYNGEE. Written as DNA, the CDR3 is TGTGCCAGCAGCACCCCGGGACGGAGCGAGCAGTACTTC. Translating gives CASSTPGRSEQYF.

This clonotype occurred many times. The chain combines TRBV25-1 with TRBJ2-7; tentative D call: TRBD1 (5 bases). CDR3 length: 15 amino acids. The germline gives CDR1 MGHDK, CDR2 SYGVNS. V was trimmed by 3 bases and J by 4 bases, leaving 16 bases between them. For the CDR3, the DNA is TGTGCCAGCAGTGAGGTGGCAGGGCCACCATACGAGCAGTACTTC. This encodes CASSEVAGPPYEQYF.

At least ten counts were recorded for this clonotype. The gene calls are TRBV20-1 and TRBJ2-3; 7 bases fit TRBD1. Germline CDR1 and CDR2: DFQATT and SNEGSKA (reference sequence). J lost 0 bases, V lost 4 bases, and 4 bases had no gene match. There are 14 residues in the CDR3. The DNA for the CDR3 is TGCAGTGCTAAGACAGGGCCTAGCACAGATACGCAGTATTTT. This translates into CSAKTGPSTDTQYF.

The rearrangement uses TRBV10-2 and TRBJ2-1; 9 bases are shared with TRBD1. CDR3 length: 19 amino acids. Germline V gene sequence: CDR1 WSHSY, CDR2 SAAADI. With V trimmed by 7 bases and J by 2 bases, 18 bases remained unmatched. The CDR3 DNA is TGCGCCAGCAATGCGCAACCGGGACAGGGTATAGTCACCTACAATGAGCAGTTCTTC. The encoded protein is CASNAQPGQGIVTYNEQFF.

This clonotype appeared a few times. The chain carries TRBV7-9 and TRBJ2-7; D not certain. V was trimmed by 6 bases and J by 2 bases, leaving 14 bases between them. In germline, CDR1 is SEHNR, CDR2 FQNEAQ (reference sequence). This CDR3 comprises 14 residues. The CDR3 loop reads CASSSQLSPYEQYF. CDR3 DNA sequence: TGTGCCAGCAGTTCCCAGTTGAGCCCCTACGAGCAGTACTTC. Based on the CDR3 plus reference TRBV7-9 and TRBJ2-7, the full variable domain is DTGVSQNPRHKITKRGQNVTFRCDPISEHNRLYWYRQTLGQGPEFLTYFQNEAQLEKSRLLSDRFSAERPKGSFSTLEIQRTEQGDSAMYLCASSSQLSPYEQYFGPGTRLTVT.

This clonotype has at least ten counts. The J gene is TRBJ2-7, the V gene TRBV20-1; D perhaps matches TRBD2 (6 bases). The CDR3 has 13 amino acids. Trimming cost V 4 bases and J 7 bases, with 17 bases left between them. CDR1 is DFQATT, CDR2 SNEGSKA, per germline (reference sequence). Here the CDR3 reads CSATLHPRGEQYF. The CDR3 DNA follows: TGCAGTGCTACCCTACACCCACGGGGGGAGCAGTACTTC.

A word on this clonotype: The junction differs from germline at one of its ends, possibly a read error. This chain joins TRBV6-2 or TRBV6-3 and TRBJ1-4; D is uncertain. The V gene's germline CDR1 is MNHEY and CDR2 SVGEGT. The CDR3 sequence is 13 residues long. The CDR3 here is CASSYSKRERLFF. The CDR3 nucleotides are TGTGCCAGCAGTTACTCGAAAAGGGAAAGACTGTTTTTT.

This clonotype appeared a few times. J is TRBJ2-7 and V is TRBV2, with D possibly TRBD2 on 5 matching bases. This CDR3 is 13 amino acids long. V lost 6 bases and J lost 7, with 16 bases in between. The V gene's germline CDR1 is SNHLY and CDR2 FYNNEI. CDR3 region: CASSNNGIGEQYF. The CDR3 DNA is TGTGCCAGCAGCAATAACGGGATAGGTGAGCAGTACTTC.

This clonotype was recorded many times. The gene calls are TRBV11-2 and TRBJ2-3; D not certain. From germline, CDR1 is SGHAT and CDR2 FQNNGV. This CDR3 comprises 12 residues. The ends were cut back, 3 bases at V and 6 bases at J, with 7 bases in the middle. The CDR3 region is CASSFAGDTQYF. In nucleotides, the CDR3 is TGTGCCAGCAGCTTCGCCGGGGATACGCAGTATTTT.

The gene calls are TRBV5-1 and TRBJ1-6; the D gene is possibly TRBD1 (5 bases). V lost 7 bases and J 6 bases, leaving 11 bases between the germline ends. The germline gives CDR1 SGHRS, CDR2 YFSETQ. The CDR3 is made up of 13 amino acids. CDR3 in amino acids: CASGRDLNSPLHF. The CDR3 region has the DNA TGCGCCAGCGGCCGGGACCTTAATTCACCCCTCCACTTT.

This clonotype was observed at least ten times. The gene calls are TRBV28 and TRBJ2-3, with TRBD2 identical over 12 bases. V gave up 1 base and J gave up 8 bases; unmatched junction bases: 7. The CDR3 runs to 16 residues. The V gene's germline CDR1 is MDHEN and CDR2 SYDVKM. As DNA, the CDR3 is TGTGCCAGCAGTTTATTCTCACCGACTAGCGGGGGTACGCAGTATTTT. Protein: CASSLFSPTSGGTQYF.

The J gene is TRBJ1-1, the V gene TRBV5-1, with D possibly TRBD1 on 6 matching bases. Germline V lookup: CDR1 SGHRS, CDR2 YFSETQ. The CDR3 is 15 amino acids. V lost 4 bases and J 5 bases, leaving 18 bases between the germline ends. The CDR3 region is CASSLLSGEETEAFF. The DNA for the CDR3 is TGCGCCAGCAGCCTCCTGTCAGGGGAGGAAACTGAAGCTTTCTTT.

This clonotype was seen only a few times. The chain couples TRBV15 to TRBJ1-5; 8 nucleotides align to TRBD1. CDR1 LNHNV and CDR2 YYDKDF come from the germline V gene (reference sequence). This CDR3 spans 15 amino acids. The ends lost 2 bases at V and 7 bases at J; junction bases unmatched: 7. This CDR3 is CATSRPDRGLQPQHF. The CDR3 bases are TGTGCCACCAGCAGACCCGACAGGGGTCTACAGCCCCAGCATTTT.

This clonotype was detected a few times. J is TRBJ1-1 and V is TRBV6-1; TRBD1 matches at 9 bases. Germline V CDR1 and CDR2: MNHNS, SASEGT. This CDR3 is built from 19 residues. V lost 5 bases to trimming and J lost 4 bases; unmatched junction nucleotides: 20. CDR3 protein: CASSSTRDRDIWSGTEAFF. The CDR3, as DNA: TGTGCCAGCAGTTCCACGAGGGACAGGGACATATGGAGCGGCACTGAAGCTTTCTTT.

Points on this clonotype: One junction end does not reproduce the germline sequence, and a read error may be involved. The chain employs TRBV7-9 and TRBJ2-1; the D is unclear. Germline V gives CDR1 SEHNR, CDR2 FQNEAQ (reference sequence). This CDR3 has 12 amino acids. CDR3 in DNA: TGTGCCAGCCGCCGCGGCGAAAATGAGCAGCTCTTC. This codes for CASRRGENEQLF.

This chain uses TRBV9 with TRBJ2-7; no clear D gene. V gave up 0 bases and J gave up 4 bases, with 8 bases separating them. This CDR3 region has 13 residues. Germline V CDR1 and CDR2: SGDLS, YYNGEE. The CDR3 DNA reads TGTGCCAGCAGCGTAGCTAAAGGGTACGAGCAGTACTTC. Protein sequence: CASSVAKGYEQYF.

This clonotype has a count of ten or more. CDR3 in DNA: TGTGCCAGCAGCTTAGGACAGGGGAGTGAAAAACTGTTTTTT. Translated: CASSLGQGSEKLFF. V usage is TRBV7-6 and J usage is TRBJ1-4; 8 bases are a match to TRBD1. Looked up from germline, CDR1 is SGHVS and CDR2 is FNYEAQ. Unmatched junction bases numbered 2, after V lost 1 base and J lost 7 bases. The CDR3 covers 14 residues.

This clonotype was found many times. The V and J genes are TRBV5-6 and TRBJ1-1; the match to TRBD1 covers 7 bases. J was trimmed by 10 bases and V by 5 bases; bases with no gene match: 8. This CDR3 contains 12 residues. Germline CDR1 is SGHDT and CDR2 is YYEEEE. CDR3 sequence (DNA): TGTGCCAGCAGTTATGAACAGGGGTCAGCTTTCTTT. Amino acid sequence: CASSYEQGSAFF.

The V gene is TRBV6-2 or TRBV6-3, the J gene TRBJ2-1, with 7 bases lining up with TRBD2. CDR3 size: 19 residues. Trimming took 2 bases from V and 3 from J; bases not matched to a gene: 16. Germline-derived CDR1 and CDR2 are MNHEY and SVGEGT. Written as DNA, the CDR3 is TGTGCCAGCAGTTACGCCTATACCGATACTAGCGCGCACTACAATGAGCAGTTCTTC. Encoded protein: CASSYAYTDTSAHYNEQFF.

At least ten counts were recorded for this clonotype. The chain uses TRBV20-1 and TRBJ2-1; 11 bases agree with TRBD2. V lost 5 bases, J lost 7 bases, and 7 bases stayed unmatched. This CDR3 is 14 amino acids long. Looked up from germline, CDR1 is DFQATT and CDR2 is SNEGSKA (reference sequence). The CDR3 reads CSAEIAGGPNEQFF. The CDR3 DNA sequence: TGCAGTGCTGAGATAGCGGGAGGGCCAAATGAGCAGTTCTTC.

This clonotype was seen many times. This rearrangement joins TRBV7-6 to TRBJ1-2, with TRBD1 as a possible D gene (6 bases). CDR1 SGHVS and CDR2 FNYEAQ come from the germline V gene. The V end lost 5 bases, the J end lost 5 bases, and 18 bases lay between the germline ends. The CDR3 has 15 residues. The CDR3 here is CASSPQDRPSYGYTF. CDR3 coding DNA: TGTGCCAGCAGCCCTCAAGACAGGCCCTCTTATGGCTACACCTTC.